This T cell receptor beta chain stems from a study of T cell changes during pregnancy in multiple sclerosis. V was pared by 4 bases and J by 2 bases, with 16 bases between. Germline CDR1 SGHDT, CDR2 YYEEEE. This CDR3 has 15 amino acids. Assay used: immunoSEQ multiplex PCR; TCRdb lists only in-frame clones, some missing. The table has approximately 88,000 clones, roughly 94% seen once; the top ten hold more than 0.8%. The receptor's source is a female donor with multiple sclerosis, enrolled in a pregnancy study. The chain combines TRBV5-6 with TRBJ2-7; TRBD1 is a possible D gene (6 bases). Specimen: peripheral blood, collected in the third trimester of pregnancy. The CDR3 is CASSLWTAHTYEQYF. DNA of the CDR3: TGTGCCAGCAGCCTTTGGACAGCTCATACCTACGAGCAGTACTTC.